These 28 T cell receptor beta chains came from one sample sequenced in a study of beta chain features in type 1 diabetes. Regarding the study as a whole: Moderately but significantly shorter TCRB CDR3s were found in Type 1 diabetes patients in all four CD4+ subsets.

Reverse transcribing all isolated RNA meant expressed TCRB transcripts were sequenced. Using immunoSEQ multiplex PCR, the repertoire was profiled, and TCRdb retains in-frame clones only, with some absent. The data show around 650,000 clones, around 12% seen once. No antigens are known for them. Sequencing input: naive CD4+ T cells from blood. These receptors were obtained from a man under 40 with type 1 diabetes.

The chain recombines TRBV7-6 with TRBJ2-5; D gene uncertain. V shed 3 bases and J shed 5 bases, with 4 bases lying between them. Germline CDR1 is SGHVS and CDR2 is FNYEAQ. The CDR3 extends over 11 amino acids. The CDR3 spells CASSFRETQYF. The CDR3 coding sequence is TGTGCCAGCAGCTTCCGGGAGACCCAGTACTTC.

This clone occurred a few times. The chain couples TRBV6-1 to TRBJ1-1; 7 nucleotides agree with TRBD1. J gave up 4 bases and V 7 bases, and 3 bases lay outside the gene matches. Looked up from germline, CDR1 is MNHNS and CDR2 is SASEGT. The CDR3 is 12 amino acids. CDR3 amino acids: CASKTGATEAFF. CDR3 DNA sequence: TGTGCCAGCAAAACAGGGGCCACTGAAGCTTTCTTT.

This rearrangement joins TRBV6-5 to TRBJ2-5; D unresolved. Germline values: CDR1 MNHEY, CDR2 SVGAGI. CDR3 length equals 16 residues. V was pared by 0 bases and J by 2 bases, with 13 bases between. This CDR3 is CASSYSGLSLQETQYF. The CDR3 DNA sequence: TGTGCCAGCAGTTACTCGGGTCTTTCCCTTCAAGAGACCCAGTACTTC.

The CDR3 loop is CASSQDPTGESQAFF. CDR3 in DNA: TGTGCCAGCAGCCAAGACCCGACAGGGGAGAGTCAAGCTTTCTTT. The chain recombines TRBV9 with TRBJ1-1; 8 bases agree with TRBD1. Germline V lookup: CDR1 SGDLS, CDR2 YYNGEE. CDR3 length equals 15 residues. V gave up 4 bases and J gave up 9 bases; unmatched junction bases: 14.

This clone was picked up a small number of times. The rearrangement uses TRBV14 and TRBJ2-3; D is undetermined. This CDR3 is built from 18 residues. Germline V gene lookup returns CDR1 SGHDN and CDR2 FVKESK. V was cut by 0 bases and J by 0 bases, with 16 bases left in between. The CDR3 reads CASSQDIRAAHSTDTQYF. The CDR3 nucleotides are TGTGCCAGCAGCCAAGATATAAGAGCTGCCCATAGCACAGATACGCAGTATTTT.

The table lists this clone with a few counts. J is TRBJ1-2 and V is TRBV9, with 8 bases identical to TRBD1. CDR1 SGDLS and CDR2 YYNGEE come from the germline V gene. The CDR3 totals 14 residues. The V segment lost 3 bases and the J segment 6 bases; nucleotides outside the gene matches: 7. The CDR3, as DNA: TGTGCCAGCAGCGCACGGACAGGGATGAATGGCTACACCTTC. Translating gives CASSARTGMNGYTF.

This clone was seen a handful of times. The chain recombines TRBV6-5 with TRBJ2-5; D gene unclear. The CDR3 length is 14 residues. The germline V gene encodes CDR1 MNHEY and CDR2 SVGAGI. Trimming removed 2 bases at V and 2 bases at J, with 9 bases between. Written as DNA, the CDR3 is TGTGCCAGCAGTTACACGGACGGGCAAGAGACCCAGTACTTC. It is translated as CASSYTDGQETQYF.

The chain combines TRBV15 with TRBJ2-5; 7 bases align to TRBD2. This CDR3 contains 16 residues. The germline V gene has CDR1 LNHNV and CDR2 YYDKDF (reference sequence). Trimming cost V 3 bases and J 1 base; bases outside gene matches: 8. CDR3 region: CATSRSRAGIQETQYF. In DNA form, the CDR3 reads TGTGCCACCAGCAGGAGTAGAGCGGGGATCCAAGAGACCCAGTACTTC.

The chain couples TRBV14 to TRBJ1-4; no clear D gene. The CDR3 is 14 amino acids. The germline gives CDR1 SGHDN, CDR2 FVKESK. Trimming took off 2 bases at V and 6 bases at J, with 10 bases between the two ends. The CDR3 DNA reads TGTGCCAGCAGCCAAACATTGCCGGATGAAAAACTGTTTTTT. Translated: CASSQTLPDEKLFF.

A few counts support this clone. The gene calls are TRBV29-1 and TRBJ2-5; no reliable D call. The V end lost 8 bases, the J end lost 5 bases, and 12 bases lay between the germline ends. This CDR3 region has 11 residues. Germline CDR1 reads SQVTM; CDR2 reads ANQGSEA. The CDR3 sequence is CSLTTVETQYF. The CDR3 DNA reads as TGCAGCCTTACCACGGTGGAGACCCAGTACTTC.

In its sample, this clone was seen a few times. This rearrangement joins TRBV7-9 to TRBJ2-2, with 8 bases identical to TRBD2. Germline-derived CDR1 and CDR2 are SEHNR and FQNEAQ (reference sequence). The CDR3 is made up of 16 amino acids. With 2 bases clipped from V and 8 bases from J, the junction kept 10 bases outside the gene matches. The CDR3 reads CASSLNSGGPAGELFF. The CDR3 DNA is TGTGCCAGCAGCTTAAACAGCGGGGGCCCGGCTGGGGAGCTGTTTTTT.

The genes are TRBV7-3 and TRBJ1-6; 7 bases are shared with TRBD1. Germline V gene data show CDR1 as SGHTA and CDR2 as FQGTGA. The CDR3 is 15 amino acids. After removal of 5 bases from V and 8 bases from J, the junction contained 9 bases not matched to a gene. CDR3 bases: TGTGCCAGCAGCGTATCGGGACAGCGGCATTCACCCCTCCACTTT. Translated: CASSVSGQRHSPLHF.

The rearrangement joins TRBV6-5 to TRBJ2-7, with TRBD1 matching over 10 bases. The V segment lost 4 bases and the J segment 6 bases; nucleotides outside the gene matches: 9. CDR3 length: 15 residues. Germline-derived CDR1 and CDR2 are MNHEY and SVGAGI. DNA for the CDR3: TGTGCCAGCAGTTGGTCTGGACAGGGGGTGAGCGAGCAGTACTTC. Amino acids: CASSWSGQGVSEQYF.

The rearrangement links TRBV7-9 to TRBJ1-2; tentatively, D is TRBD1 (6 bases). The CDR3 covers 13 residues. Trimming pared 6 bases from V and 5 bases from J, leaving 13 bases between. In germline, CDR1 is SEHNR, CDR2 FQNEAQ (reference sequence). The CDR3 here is CASRASTGYGYTF. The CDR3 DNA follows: TGTGCCAGCAGGGCCAGTACAGGGTATGGCTACACCTTC.

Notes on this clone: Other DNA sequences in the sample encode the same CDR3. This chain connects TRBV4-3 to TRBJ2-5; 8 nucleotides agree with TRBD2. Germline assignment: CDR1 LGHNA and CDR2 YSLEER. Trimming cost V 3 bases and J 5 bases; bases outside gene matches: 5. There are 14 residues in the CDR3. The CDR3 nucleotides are TGCGCCAGCAGCCAGGGAGCGGGGGAGGAGACCCAGTACTTC. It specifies CASSQGAGEETQYF.

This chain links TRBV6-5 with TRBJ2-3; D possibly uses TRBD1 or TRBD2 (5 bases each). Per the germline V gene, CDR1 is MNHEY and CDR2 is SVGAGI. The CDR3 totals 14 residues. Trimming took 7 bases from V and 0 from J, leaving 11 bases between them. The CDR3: CASTVRDSTDTQYF. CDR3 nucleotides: TGTGCCAGCACCGTCCGGGACAGCACAGATACGCAGTATTTT.

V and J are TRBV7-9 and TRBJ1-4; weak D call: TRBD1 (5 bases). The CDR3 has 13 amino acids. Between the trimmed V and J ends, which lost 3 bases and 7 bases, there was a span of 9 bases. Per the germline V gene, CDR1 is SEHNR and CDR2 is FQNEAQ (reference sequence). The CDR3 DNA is TGTGCCAGCAGCTTTTCTACAGGTGAAAAACTGTTTTTT. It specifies CASSFSTGEKLFF.

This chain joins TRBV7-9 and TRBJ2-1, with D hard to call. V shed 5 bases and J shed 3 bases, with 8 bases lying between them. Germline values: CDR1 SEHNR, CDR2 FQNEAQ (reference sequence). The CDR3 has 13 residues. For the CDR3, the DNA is TGTGCCAGCAGCACTTACAGCTACAATGAGCAGTTCTTC. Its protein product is CASSTYSYNEQFF.

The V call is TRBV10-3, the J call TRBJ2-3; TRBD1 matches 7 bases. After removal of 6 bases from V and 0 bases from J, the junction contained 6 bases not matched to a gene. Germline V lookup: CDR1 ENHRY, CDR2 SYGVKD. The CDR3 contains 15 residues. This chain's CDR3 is CAISYGTASTDTQYF. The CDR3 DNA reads TGTGCCATCAGCTACGGGACAGCTAGCACAGATACGCAGTATTTT.

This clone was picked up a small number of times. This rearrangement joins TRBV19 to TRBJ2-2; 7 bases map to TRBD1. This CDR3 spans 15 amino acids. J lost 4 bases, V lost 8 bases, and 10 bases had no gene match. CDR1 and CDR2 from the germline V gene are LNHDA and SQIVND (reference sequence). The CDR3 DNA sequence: TGTGCCAGTTTACTTAGACAGGGCAGCACCGGGGAGCTGTTTTTT. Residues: CASLLRQGSTGELFF.

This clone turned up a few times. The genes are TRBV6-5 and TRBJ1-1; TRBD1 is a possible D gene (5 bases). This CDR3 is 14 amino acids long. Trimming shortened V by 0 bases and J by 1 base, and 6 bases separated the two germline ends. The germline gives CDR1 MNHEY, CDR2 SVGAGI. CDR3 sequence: CASSYSTENTEAFF. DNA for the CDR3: TGTGCCAGCAGTTACTCGACAGAGAACACTGAAGCTTTCTTT.

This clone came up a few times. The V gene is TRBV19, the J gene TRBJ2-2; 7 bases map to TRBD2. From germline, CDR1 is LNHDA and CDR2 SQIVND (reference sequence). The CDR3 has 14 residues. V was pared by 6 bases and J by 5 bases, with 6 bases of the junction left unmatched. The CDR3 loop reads CASRIGGLTGELFF. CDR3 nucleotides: TGTGCCAGTAGGATCGGGGGGTTGACCGGGGAGCTGTTTTTT.

For the CDR3, the DNA is TGTGCCAGCAGCTTAAGAAAAACCCAGTACTTC. It yields the protein CASSLRKTQYF. The chain links TRBV7-2 to TRBJ2-5; D is unresolved. The V gene lost 2 bases and the J gene lost 8 bases, with 6 bases spanning the gap. This CDR3 is built from 11 residues. Germline-derived CDR1 and CDR2 are SGHTA and FQGNSA. Full variable domain (missing parts from reference TRBV7-2 and TRBJ2-5): GAGVSQSPSNKVTEKGKDVELRCDPISGHTALYWYRQSLGQGLEFLIYFQGNSAPDKSGLPSDRFSAERTGGSVSTLTIQRTQQEDSAVYLCASSLRKTQYFGPGTRLLVL.

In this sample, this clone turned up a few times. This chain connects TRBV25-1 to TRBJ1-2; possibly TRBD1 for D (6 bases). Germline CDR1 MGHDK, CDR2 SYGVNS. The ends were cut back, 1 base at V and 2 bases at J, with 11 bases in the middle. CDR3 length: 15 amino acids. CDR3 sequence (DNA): TGTGCCAGCAGTGAATTGGGGACATCCAACTATGGCTACACCTTC. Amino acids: CASSELGTSNYGYTF.

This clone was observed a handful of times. The DNA for the CDR3 is TGTGCCAGCAGCCCCAGACGGTCCTACGAGCAGTACTTC. It yields the protein CASSPRRSYEQYF. This chain joins TRBV7-2 and TRBJ2-7, with unresolved D. The V end was cut by 5 bases, the J end by 1 base, with 9 bases between. CDR1 is SGHTA, CDR2 FQGNSA, per germline. The length of the CDR3 is 13 residues.

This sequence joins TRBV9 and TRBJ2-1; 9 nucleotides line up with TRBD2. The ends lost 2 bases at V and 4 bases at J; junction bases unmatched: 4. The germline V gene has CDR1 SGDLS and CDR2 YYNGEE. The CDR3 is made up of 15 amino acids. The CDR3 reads CASSVASGAYNEQFF. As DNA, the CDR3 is TGTGCCAGCAGCGTGGCTAGCGGGGCTTACAATGAGCAGTTCTTC.

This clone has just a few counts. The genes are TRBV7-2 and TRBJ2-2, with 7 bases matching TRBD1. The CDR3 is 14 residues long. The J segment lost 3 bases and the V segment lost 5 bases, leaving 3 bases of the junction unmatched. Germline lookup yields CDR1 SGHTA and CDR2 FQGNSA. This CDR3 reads CASSLGQYTGELFF. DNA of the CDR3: TGTGCCAGCAGCCTGGGACAGTACACCGGGGAGCTGTTTTTT.

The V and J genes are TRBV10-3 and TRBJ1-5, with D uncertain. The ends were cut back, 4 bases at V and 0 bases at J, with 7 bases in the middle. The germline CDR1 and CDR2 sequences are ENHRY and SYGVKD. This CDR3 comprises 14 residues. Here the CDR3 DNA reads TGTGCCATCAGTGCCGACGATAGCAATCAGCCCCAGCATTTT. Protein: CAISADDSNQPQHF.